The 25 T cell receptor beta chains in this list originate from one sample, sequenced in a study of T cell changes during pregnancy in multiple sclerosis. Assay used: immunoSEQ multiplex PCR; TCRdb lists only in-frame clones, some missing. The data show approximately 53,000 clones, almost 90% seen once. Here the sequenced sample was peripheral blood, taken after pregnancy. Receptor source: a female donor in good health, enrolled as a control in a pregnancy study.

The chain uses TRBV6-1 and TRBJ1-1; D might be TRBD1 (5 bases). The germline V gene encodes CDR1 MNHNS and CDR2 SASEGT. The CDR3 has 16 amino acids. Trimming took off 2 bases at V and 1 base at J, with 14 bases between the two ends. The chain's CDR3 is CASSETAGGENTEAFF. The CDR3 DNA follows: TGTGCCAGCAGTGAAACGGCCGGAGGGGAGAACACTGAAGCTTTCTTT.

The rearrangement joins TRBV29-1 to TRBJ1-1; 8 bases map to TRBD1. Germline V gene sequence: CDR1 SQVTM, CDR2 ANQGSEA. V lost 4 bases and J lost 1; bases outside the gene matches: 11. The CDR3 has 16 residues. In DNA, the CDR3 is TGCAGCGTTGTCGGGGGTTCAGGGGGCAAGAACACTGAAGCTTTCTTT. Translated, it gives CSVVGGSGGKNTEAFF.

This clone has a handful of counts. V usage is TRBV5-1 and J usage is TRBJ1-1, with D possibly being TRBD1 (5 bases). V was trimmed by 2 bases and J by 2 bases, leaving 10 bases between them. CDR3 length: 14 residues. The germline V gene has CDR1 SGHRS and CDR2 YFSETQ. CDR3 coding DNA: TGCGCCAGCAGCTTCAGGGAGGGAAACACTGAAGCTTTCTTT. It encodes CASSFREGNTEAFF.

The rearrangement uses TRBV28 and TRBJ1-1; TRBD1 aligns across 8 bases. This CDR3 has 14 amino acids. Germline V gives CDR1 MDHEN, CDR2 SYDVKM. V lost 3 bases, J lost 1 base, and 1 base stayed unmatched. CDR3 sequence (DNA): TGTGCCAGCAGTTTGGACAGGGCGAACACTGAAGCTTTCTTT. Translating it yields CASSLDRANTEAFF.

For the CDR3, the DNA is TGTGCCAGCAGCCAGGGGTCGTCGGGGGAGCAGTACTTC. It yields the protein CASSQGSSGEQYF. This chain uses TRBV6-5 with TRBJ2-7; TRBD1 might be the D (6 bases). CDR3 length equals 13 residues. V shed 6 bases and J shed 7 bases, with 16 bases lying between them. Germline values: CDR1 MNHEY, CDR2 SVGAGI.

This rearrangement joins TRBV10-3 to TRBJ2-1, with 8 bases aligning to TRBD1. This CDR3 is built from 13 residues. Unmatched junction bases numbered 2, after V lost 0 bases and J lost 10 bases. Looked up from germline, CDR1 is ENHRY and CDR2 is SYGVKD. CDR3 residues: CAISESGTGEQFF. As DNA, the CDR3 is TGTGCCATCAGTGAGTCGGGGACAGGAGAGCAGTTCTTC.

This chain uses TRBV27 with TRBJ1-1; unclear D gene. V was shortened by 6 bases and J by 0 bases, with 11 bases between the two germline ends. Germline V CDR1 and CDR2: MNHEY, SMNVEV (reference sequence). The CDR3 sequence is 14 residues long. The CDR3 DNA sequence: TGTGCCAGCAGCCCCCTCGTCCTGAACACTGAAGCTTTCTTT. This gives the protein CASSPLVLNTEAFF.

This clone has only one observation. The chain recombines TRBV6-5 with TRBJ1-2; D unclear. V was trimmed by 0 bases and J by 1 base, leaving 9 bases between them. CDR1 MNHEY and CDR2 SVGAGI come from the germline V gene. The CDR3 covers 15 residues. The DNA of the CDR3 is TGTGCCAGCAGTTACTCCCGCGGGCTTAACTATGGCTACACCTTC. Protein sequence: CASSYSRGLNYGYTF.

The chain has TRBV7-8 and TRBJ2-7; 7 bases match TRBD2. V lost 5 bases and J lost 3; bases outside the gene matches: 4. This CDR3 contains 13 residues. Germline loops: CDR1 SGHVS, CDR2 FQNEAQ. Here the CDR3 DNA reads TGTGCCAGCAGCAGGGACTACCACTACGAGCAGTACTTC. This gives the protein CASSRDYHYEQYF.

The chain joins TRBV9 to TRBJ2-3; D is possibly TRBD2 (8 bases). Germline assignment: CDR1 SGDLS and CDR2 YYNGEE. V was clipped by 0 bases and J by 5 bases, with 22 bases between them. CDR3 length: 18 residues. The CDR3 nucleotides read TGTGCCAGCAGCGTAGCTTTAGGAGGGGGCGGGGGGCGAGATACGCAGTATTTT. This translates into CASSVALGGGGGRDTQYF.

The chain couples TRBV7-9 to TRBJ2-1, with D perhaps TRBD2 (6 bases). The germline V gene has CDR1 SEHNR and CDR2 FQNEAQ (reference sequence). Trimming took 2 bases from V and 0 from J, leaving 11 bases between them. The CDR3 runs 16 residues. The CDR3 sequence is CASSLYSGFSYNEQFF. CDR3 in DNA: TGTGCCAGCAGCTTATATAGCGGTTTCTCCTACAATGAGCAGTTCTTC.

The genes are TRBV6-1 and TRBJ2-7; a possible D gene is TRBD2 (5 bases). The CDR3 runs 12 residues. CDR1 MNHNS and CDR2 SASEGT come from the germline V gene. The ends were cut back, 11 bases at V and 3 bases at J, with 14 bases in the middle. The CDR3 is CASRTLNYEQYF. Here the CDR3 DNA reads TGTGCCTCCCGGACTCTCAACTACGAGCAGTACTTC.

This clone was detected only a few times. The V and J genes are TRBV6-5 and TRBJ1-5; D is possibly TRBD1 (6 bases). This CDR3 contains 15 residues. The germline CDR1 and CDR2 sequences are MNHEY and SVGAGI. V was clipped by 0 bases and J by 6 bases, with 12 bases between them. CDR3 amino acids: CASSYSMEGGQPQHF. The CDR3 DNA sequence: TGTGCCAGCAGTTACTCGATGGAAGGGGGTCAGCCCCAGCATTTT.

On this clone: At one end the junction does not follow the germline gene, possibly because of a read error. The J gene is TRBJ2-2, the V gene TRBV4-1, with 9 bases fitting TRBD2. Germline-derived CDR1 and CDR2 are MGHRA and YSYEKL. The CDR3 is made up of 17 amino acids. The CDR3 DNA follows: TGCGCCAGCAGGCAAGCCGGTGCGGGAGGGCTTTTCGGGGAGCTGTTTTTT. It translates to CASRQAGAGGLFGELFF.

This clone was seen only once. V usage is TRBV2 and J usage is TRBJ2-7, with 8 bases identical to TRBD2. The CDR3 runs 14 residues. J lost 1 base, V lost 4 bases, and 3 bases had no gene match. Germline CDR1 SNHLY, CDR2 FYNNEI. Here the CDR3 reads CASSAGGTSYEQYF. As DNA, the CDR3 is TGTGCCAGCAGTGCGGGGGGGACGTCCTACGAGCAGTACTTC. The full variable domain, with the rest looked up from reference TRBV2 and TRBJ2-7, is EPEVTQTPSHQVTQMGQEVILRCVPISNHLYFYWYRQILGQKVEFLVSFYNNEISEKSEIFDDQFSVERPDGSNFTLKIRSTKLEDSAMYFCASSAGGTSYEQYFGPGTRLTVT.

Only one count was recorded for this clone. The CDR3 sequence: CASSVAPGVDEQYF. CDR3 bases: TGTGCCAGCAGCGTAGCCCCAGGGGTGGACGAGCAGTACTTC. The chain recombines TRBV9 with TRBJ2-7; tentatively, D is TRBD1 (6 bases). The ends were cut back, 0 bases at V and 5 bases at J, with 12 bases in the middle. The CDR3 is 14 residues long. From germline, CDR1 is SGDLS and CDR2 YYNGEE.

The chain couples TRBV7-2 to TRBJ2-2, with TRBD2 identical over 7 bases. The CDR3 has 15 amino acids. The V and J ends lost 4 bases and 8 bases, in that order; junction bases with no gene match: 10. Germline lookup yields CDR1 SGHTA and CDR2 FQGNSA. DNA of the CDR3: TGTGCCAGCAGCTCAAGCGGGGCCCGGGGAGGGGAGCTGTTTTTT. Translation gives CASSSSGARGGELFF.

The chain recombines TRBV18 with TRBJ2-7, with D possibly TRBD2 on 5 matching bases. Germline V gene lookup returns CDR1 KGHSH and CDR2 LQKENI. Between the trimmed V and J ends, which lost 6 bases and 1 base, there was a span of 10 bases. CDR3 length: 13 residues. Here the CDR3 reads CASSASGSYEQYF. DNA for the CDR3: TGTGCCAGCTCCGCCAGCGGATCCTACGAGCAGTACTTC.

The chain has TRBV19 and TRBJ1-5; 8 bases map to TRBD1. Germline V gene data show CDR1 as LNHDA and CDR2 as SQIVND (reference sequence). This CDR3 is 15 amino acids long. V shed 3 bases and J 3 bases; nucleotides not matched to a gene: 4. DNA of the CDR3: TGTGCCAGTAGTATGTTACAGGGGGACAATCAGCCCCAGCATTTT. Protein: CASSMLQGDNQPQHF.

This clone came up once. V gene TRBV6-1 combines with J gene TRBJ2-1, with 8 positions matching TRBD2. V lost 9 bases to trimming and J lost 6 bases; unmatched junction nucleotides: 10. This CDR3 contains 14 residues. Germline CDR1 reads MNHNS; CDR2 reads SASEGT. CDR3 in DNA: TGTGCCAGTAGAGCGGGGGTTCGCGGCAATGAGCAGTTCTTC. As protein: CASRAGVRGNEQFF.

The V and J genes are TRBV19 and TRBJ2-1, with 8 bases aligning to TRBD1. Germline-derived CDR1 and CDR2 are LNHDA and SQIVND (reference sequence). V lost 8 bases, J lost 3 bases, and 6 bases stayed unmatched. The CDR3 runs to 14 residues. CDR3 residues: CASPPGQVYNEQFF. The CDR3 coding sequence is TGTGCCAGTCCTCCGGGACAGGTCTACAATGAGCAGTTCTTC. Variable domain in full (rest from reference TRBV19 and TRBJ2-1): DGGITQSPKYLFRKEGQNVTLSCEQNLNHDAMYWYRQDPGQGLRLIYYSQIVNDFQKGDIAEGYSVSREKKESFPLTVTSAQKNPTAFYLCASPPGQVYNEQFFGPGTRLTVL.

This chain joins TRBV4-2 and TRBJ2-7; 10 positions agree with TRBD2. The germline V gene has CDR1 LGHNA and CDR2 YNFKEQ. The V and J ends lost 0 bases and 3 bases, in that order; junction bases with no gene match: 8. This CDR3 has 17 residues. The CDR3 here is CASSQDRGLAQNYEQYF. Here the CDR3 DNA reads TGTGCCAGCAGCCAAGATAGGGGACTAGCGCAGAACTACGAGCAGTACTTC.

The chain has TRBV7-3 and TRBJ2-2; D unclear. V was cut by 2 bases and J by 7 bases, with 8 bases left in between. The CDR3 has 13 residues. Germline-derived CDR1 and CDR2 are SGHTA and FQGTGA. The CDR3 reads CASSLGLGGELFF. Written as DNA, the CDR3 is TGTGCCAGCAGCTTAGGTCTCGGCGGGGAGCTGTTTTTT. Complete variable domain (other parts from reference TRBV7-3 and TRBJ2-2): GAGVSQTPSNKVTEKGKYVELRCDPISGHTALYWYRQSLGQGPEFLIYFQGTGAADDSGLPNDRFFAVRPEGSVSTLKIQRTERGDSAVYLCASSLGLGGELFFGEGSRLTVL.

This chain uses TRBV2 with TRBJ1-5; no clear D gene. The CDR3 runs 13 residues. The germline V gene encodes CDR1 SNHLY and CDR2 FYNNEI. The V gene lost 6 bases and the J gene lost 1 base, with 7 bases spanning the gap. The CDR3 region is CASSGGSNQPQHF. The DNA for the CDR3 is TGTGCCAGCAGCGGAGGAAGCAATCAGCCCCAGCATTTT.

The count of this clone is one. The gene calls are TRBV19 and TRBJ2-7; D is unresolved. The CDR3 covers 12 residues. V shed 2 bases and J shed 3 bases, with 5 bases lying between them. Germline V gene sequence: CDR1 LNHDA, CDR2 SQIVND (reference sequence). The CDR3 coding sequence is TGTGCCAGTAGTATATCAGGCTACGAGCAGTACTTC. Its protein is CASSISGYEQYF.